This TCR beta chain was profiled in a study of spatial heterogeneity in lung cancer. Study information: For tumor regions, TCR transcript counts showed a strong correlation with a T cell module score derived from matched bulk RNA-seq.

Findings and caveats of the study: In tumors, expanded intratumoral alpha and beta TCR counts tracked mutation counts.

Time point meaning: sample taken at primary tumor resection. A single record per CDR3 protein comes from TCRdb applying MiXCR to the 5' RACE reads. The data contain over 15,000 distinct CDR3 sequences, under 7.5% of them singletons. CDR1 is DFQATT, CDR2 SNEGSKA, per germline (reference sequence). V was pared by 6 bases and J by 0 bases, with 8 bases between. CDR3 length equals 12 residues. This clonotype showed up many times. Its antigen is not identified. V gene TRBV20-1 combines with J gene TRBJ1-1; D remains unclear. Specimen: lung tumor tissue, collected at surgery. The source is a female donor with early-stage non-small cell lung cancer. CDR3 sequence: CSAQGMNTEAFF. CDR3 DNA sequence: TGCAGTGCACAAGGGATGAACACTGAAGCTTTCTTT.